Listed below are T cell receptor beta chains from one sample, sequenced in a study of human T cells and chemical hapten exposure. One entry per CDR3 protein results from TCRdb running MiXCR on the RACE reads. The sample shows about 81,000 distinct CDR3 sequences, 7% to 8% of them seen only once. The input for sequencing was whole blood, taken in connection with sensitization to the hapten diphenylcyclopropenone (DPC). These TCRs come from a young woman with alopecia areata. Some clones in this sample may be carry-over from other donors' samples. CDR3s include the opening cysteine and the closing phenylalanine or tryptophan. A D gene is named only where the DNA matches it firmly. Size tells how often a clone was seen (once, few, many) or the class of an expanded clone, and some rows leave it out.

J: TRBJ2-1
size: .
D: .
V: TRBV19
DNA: TGTGCCAGTAGGCCGGGGCATGGGAGTCGCTATGAGCAGTTCTTC
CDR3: CASRPGHGSRYEQFF

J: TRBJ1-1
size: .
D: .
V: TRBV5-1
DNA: TGCGCCAGCAGCTTGACGATCGGGAACACTGAAGCTTTCTTT
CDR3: CASSLTIGNTEAFF

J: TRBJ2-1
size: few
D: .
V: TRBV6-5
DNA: TGTGCCAGCCGGACCGACAGCTACAATGAGCAGTTCTTC
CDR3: CASRTDSYNEQFF

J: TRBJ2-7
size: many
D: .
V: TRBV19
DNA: TGTGCCAGTAGTATGGGCACAGGCGGGACCTACGAGCAGTACTTC
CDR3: CASSMGTGGTYEQYF

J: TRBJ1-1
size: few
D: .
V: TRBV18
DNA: TGTGCCAGCTCACCTGCGACAAACACTGAAGCTTTCTTT
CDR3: CASSPATNTEAFF

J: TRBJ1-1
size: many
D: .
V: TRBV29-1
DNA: TGCAGCGTTGTCCGGGACAAGGGGCACACTGAAGCTTTCTTT
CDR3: CSVVRDKGHTEAFF

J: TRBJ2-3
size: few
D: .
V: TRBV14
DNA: TGTGCCAGCAGCCAAGCGTGGGATACGCAGTATTTT
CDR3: CASSQAWDTQYF

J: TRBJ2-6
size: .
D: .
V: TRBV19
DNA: TGTGCCACCAGTATCTCTGGGGCCAACGTCCTGACTTTC
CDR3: CATSISGANVLTF

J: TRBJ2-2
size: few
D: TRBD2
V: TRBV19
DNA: TGTGCCAGTAGTATCCAGACTAGCGGGGGGGCTGACACCGGGGAGCTGTTTTTT
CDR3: CASSIQTSGGADTGELFF

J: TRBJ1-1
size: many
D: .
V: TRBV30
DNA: TGTGCATCCAAAAGGGGGACCATGAACACTGAAGCTTTCTTT
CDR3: CASKRGTMNTEAFF

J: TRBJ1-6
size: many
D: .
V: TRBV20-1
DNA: TGCAGTGCTAGTCGGTTGCTAGGGGATTCACCCCTCCACTTT
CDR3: CSASRLLGDSPLHF

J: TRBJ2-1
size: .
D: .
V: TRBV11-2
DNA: TGTGCCAGCAGCTTTCTGATAAATGAGCAGTTCTTC
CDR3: CASSFLINEQFF

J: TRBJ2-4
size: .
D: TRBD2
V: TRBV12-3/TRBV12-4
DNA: TGTGCCAGCAGCAAGCGGGGGGGTATAGTCAAAAACATTCAGTACTTC
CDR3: CASSKRGGIVKNIQYF

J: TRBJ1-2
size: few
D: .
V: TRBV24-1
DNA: TGTGCCACCAGTGATTCGGGCCGTGCTTATGGCTACACCTTC
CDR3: CATSDSGRAYGYTF

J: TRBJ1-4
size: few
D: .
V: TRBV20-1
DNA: TGCAGTGCTAGAGCTGGAACTAATGAAAAACTGTTTTTT
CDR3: CSARAGTNEKLFF

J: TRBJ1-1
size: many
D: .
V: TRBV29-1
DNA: TGCAGCGTCCCTTCGAACGCTGAAGCTTTCTTT
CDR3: CSVPSNAEAFF

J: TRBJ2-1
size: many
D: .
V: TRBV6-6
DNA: TGTGCCAGCAGTTACTCACAGGGTATTAATGAGCAGTTCTTC
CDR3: CASSYSQGINEQFF

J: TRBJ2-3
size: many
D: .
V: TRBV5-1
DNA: TGCGCCAGCAGGGACGGCCGAGAGGATACGCAGTATTTT
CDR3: CASRDGREDTQYF

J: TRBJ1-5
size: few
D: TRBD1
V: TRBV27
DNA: TGTGCCAGCAGACAGGGGGCTGAGCAGCCCCAGCATTTT
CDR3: CASRQGAEQPQHF

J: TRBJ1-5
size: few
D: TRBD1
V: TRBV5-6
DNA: TGTGCCAGCAGCCCAGGGGGGGGTTTGTATCAGCCCCAGCATTTT
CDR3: CASSPGGGLYQPQHF

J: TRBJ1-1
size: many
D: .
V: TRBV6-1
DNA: TGTGCCAGCAACCCCGCGGTGGGAATCACTGAAGCTTTCTTT
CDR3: CASNPAVGITEAFF

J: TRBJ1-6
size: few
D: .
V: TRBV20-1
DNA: TGCAGTGCTACAGGGGATAATTCACCCCTCCACTTT
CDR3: CSATGDNSPLHF

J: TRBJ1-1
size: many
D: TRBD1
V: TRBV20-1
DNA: TGCAGTGCTAGGGTGAACCAGGGGGGCACTGAAGCTTTCTTT
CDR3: CSARVNQGGTEAFF

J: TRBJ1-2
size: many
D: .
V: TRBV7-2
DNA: TGTGCCAGCAGCTTATTGGTACAGGGTCATGGCTACACCTTC
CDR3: CASSLLVQGHGYTF

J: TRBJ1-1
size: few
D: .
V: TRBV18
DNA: TGTGCCAGCTCACCACTAAGCGGGAACACTGAAGCTTTCTTT
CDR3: CASSPLSGNTEAFF

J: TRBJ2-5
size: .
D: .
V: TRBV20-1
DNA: TGCAGTGCTAGTCGGCGGGAACCCCTCCAAGAGACCCAGTACTTC
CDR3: CSASRREPLQETQYF

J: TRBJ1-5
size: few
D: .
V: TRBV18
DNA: TGTGCCAGCTCACCGGGTTTCAATCAGCCCCAGCATTTT
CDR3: CASSPGFNQPQHF

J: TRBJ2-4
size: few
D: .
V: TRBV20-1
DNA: TGCAGTGCTAGAGAGGGCGGAACGCGCATTCAGTACTTC
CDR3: CSAREGGTRIQYF

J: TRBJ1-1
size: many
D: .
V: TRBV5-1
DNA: TGCGCCAGCAGCTTGCTCGGGGACACTGAAGCTTTCTTT
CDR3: CASSLLGDTEAFF

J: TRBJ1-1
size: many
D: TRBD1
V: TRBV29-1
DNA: TGCAGCGTTAGGGGGCGGATGAACACTGAAGCTTTCTTT
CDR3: CSVRGRMNTEAFF

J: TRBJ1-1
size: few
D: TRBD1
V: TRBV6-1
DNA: TGTGCCAGCAGTGAAGCTGGGACAGGGAAATCTTTCTTT
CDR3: CASSEAGTGKSFF

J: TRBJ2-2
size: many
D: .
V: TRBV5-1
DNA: TGCGCCAGCAGCTTGAGGGCGACAGCGAACACCGGGGAGCTGTTTTTT
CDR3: CASSLRATANTGELFF

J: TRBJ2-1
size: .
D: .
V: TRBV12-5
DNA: TGTGCTAGTGGCTACAATGAGCAGTTCTTC
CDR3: CASGYNEQFF

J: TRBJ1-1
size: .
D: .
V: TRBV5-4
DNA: TGTGCCAGCAGCTCCGTCAGTTGGAACACTGAAGCTTTCTTT
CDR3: CASSSVSWNTEAFF

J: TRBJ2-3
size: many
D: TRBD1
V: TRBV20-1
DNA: TGCAGCTACAGGGGTTCTAGCACAGATACGCAGTATTTT
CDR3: CSYRGSSTDTQYF

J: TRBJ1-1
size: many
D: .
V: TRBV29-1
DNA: TGCAGCGTTGGGGTGAACAGGGCGAACACTGAAGCTTTCTTT
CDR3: CSVGVNRANTEAFF

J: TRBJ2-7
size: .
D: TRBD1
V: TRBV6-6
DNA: TGTGCCAGCAGTTTTGGGGACAGGGGGCGTCCCTACGAGCAGTACTTC
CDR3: CASSFGDRGRPYEQYF

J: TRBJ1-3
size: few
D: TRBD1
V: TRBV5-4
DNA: TGTGCCAGCAGCTGGGGACAGGGGACTGGAAACACCATATATTTT
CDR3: CASSWGQGTGNTIYF

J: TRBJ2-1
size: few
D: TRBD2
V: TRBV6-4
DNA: TGTGCCAGCAGTATTCAGGGACTAAGCTCCTACAATGAGCAGTTCTTC
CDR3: CASSIQGLSSYNEQFF

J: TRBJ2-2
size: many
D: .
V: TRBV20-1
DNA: TGCAGTGCTAGAGAGGGCGGACTTGACACCGGGGAGCTGTTTTTT
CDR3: CSAREGGLDTGELFF

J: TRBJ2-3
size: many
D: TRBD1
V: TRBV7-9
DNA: TGTGCCAGCAGAGGGACAGGGAGCACAGATACGCAGTATTTT
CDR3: CASRGTGSTDTQYF

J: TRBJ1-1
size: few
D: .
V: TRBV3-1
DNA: TGTGCCAGCAGCGGGGGGGCCCGCGGGGACACTGAAGCTTTCTTT
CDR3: CASSGGARGDTEAFF

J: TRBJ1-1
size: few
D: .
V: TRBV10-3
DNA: TGTGCCATCCGCATTCCGGGGGGTAACACTGAAGCTTTCTTT
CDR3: CAIRIPGGNTEAFF

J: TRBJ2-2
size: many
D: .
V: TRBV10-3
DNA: TGTGCCATCAGACGAACGAACACCGGGGAGCTGTTTTTT
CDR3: CAIRRTNTGELFF

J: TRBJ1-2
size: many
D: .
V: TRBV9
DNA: TGTGCCAGCAGCTCACAGGGACTTGGCTACACCTTC
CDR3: CASSSQGLGYTF

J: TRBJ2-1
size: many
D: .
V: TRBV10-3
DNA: TGTGCCATCAGTGAGAGGCCAGTCGAATCCTACAATGAGCAGTTCTTC
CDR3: CAISERPVESYNEQFF

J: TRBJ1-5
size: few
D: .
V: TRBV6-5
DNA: TGTGCCAGCAGGATCGCCGGCGGGCAGCCCCAGCATTTT
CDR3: CASRIAGGQPQHF

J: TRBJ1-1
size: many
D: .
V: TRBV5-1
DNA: TGCGCCAGCCGGGACCCCTTTATGAACACTGAAGCTTTCTTT
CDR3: CASRDPFMNTEAFF

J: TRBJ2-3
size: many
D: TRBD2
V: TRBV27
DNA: TGTGCCAGCTCTCAACCGGGACTAGCGGGGGGGCGTAGAGATACGCAGTATTTT
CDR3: CASSQPGLAGGRRDTQYF

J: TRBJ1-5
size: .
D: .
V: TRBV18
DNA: TGTGCCAGCTCAGTCTCCGCCGGGACGGCAAGCAATCAGCCCCAGCATTTT
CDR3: CASSVSAGTASNQPQHF

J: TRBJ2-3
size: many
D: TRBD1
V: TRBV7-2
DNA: TGTGCCAGCAGCTTAGGGACAGGGCCCTCTAGCACAGATACGCAGTATTTT
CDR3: CASSLGTGPSSTDTQYF

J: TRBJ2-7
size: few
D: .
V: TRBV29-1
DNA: TGCAGCGTTTTTTCCCCGGGGAACGAGCAGTACTTC
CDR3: CSVFSPGNEQYF

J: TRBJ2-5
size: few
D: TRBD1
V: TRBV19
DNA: TGTGCCAGTAGTCCAACTATGTATTCCACAGGGGGCAGGGGAGGAGAGACCCAGTACTTC
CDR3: CASSPTMYSTGGRGGETQYF

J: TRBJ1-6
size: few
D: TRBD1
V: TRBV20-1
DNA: TGCAGTGCCCCCAGCTGGGGACAGGGTAGCTATAATTCACCCCTCCACTTT
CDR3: CSAPSWGQGSYNSPLHF

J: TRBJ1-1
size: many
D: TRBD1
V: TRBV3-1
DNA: TGTGCCAGCAGCCAAGAAAAGGGGGCTGGCACGTACACTGAAGCTTTCTTT
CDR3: CASSQEKGAGTYTEAFF

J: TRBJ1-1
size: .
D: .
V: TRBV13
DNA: TGTGCCAGCAGCTTAGGCCTAAGACCGAACACTGAAGCTTTCTTT
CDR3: CASSLGLRPNTEAFF

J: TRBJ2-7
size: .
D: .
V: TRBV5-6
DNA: TGTGCCAGCAGCTTGGAAGGGGCACAAAGACGACCCGAGCAGTACTTC
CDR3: CASSLEGAQRRPEQYF

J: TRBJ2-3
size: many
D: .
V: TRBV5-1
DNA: TGCGCCAGCAGCTTCCCGGGTTTTCAGCAGGGTAAAAATACGCAGTATTTT
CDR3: CASSFPGFQQGKNTQYF

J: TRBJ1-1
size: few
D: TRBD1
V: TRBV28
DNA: TGTGCCAGCAGTTCAGGGGGCAAGAGCACTGAAGCTTTCTTT
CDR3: CASSSGGKSTEAFF